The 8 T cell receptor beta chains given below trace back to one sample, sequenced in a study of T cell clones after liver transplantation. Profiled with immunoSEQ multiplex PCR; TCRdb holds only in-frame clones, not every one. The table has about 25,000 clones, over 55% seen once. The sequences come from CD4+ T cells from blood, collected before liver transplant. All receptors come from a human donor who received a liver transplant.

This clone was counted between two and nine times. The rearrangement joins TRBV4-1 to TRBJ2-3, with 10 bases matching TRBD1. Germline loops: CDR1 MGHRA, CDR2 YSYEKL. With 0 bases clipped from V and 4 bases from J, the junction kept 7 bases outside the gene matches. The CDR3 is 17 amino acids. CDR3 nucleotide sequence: TGCGCCAGCAGCCAAGAGGCCACGGGACAGGGGTCAGATACGCAGTATTTT. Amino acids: CASSQEATGQGSDTQYF.

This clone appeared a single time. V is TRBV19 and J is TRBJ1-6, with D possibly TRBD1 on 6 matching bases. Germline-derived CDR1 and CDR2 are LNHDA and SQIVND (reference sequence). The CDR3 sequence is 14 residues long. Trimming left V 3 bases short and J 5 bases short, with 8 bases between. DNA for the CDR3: TGTGCCAGTAGTATCGGACAGAATAATTCACCCCTCCACTTT. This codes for CASSIGQNNSPLHF.

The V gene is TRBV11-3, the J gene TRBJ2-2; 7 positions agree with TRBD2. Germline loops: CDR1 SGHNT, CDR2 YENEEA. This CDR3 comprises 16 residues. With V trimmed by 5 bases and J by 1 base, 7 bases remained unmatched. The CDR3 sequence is CASSSSGTMNTGELFF. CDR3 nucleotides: TGTGCCAGCAGCAGCTCCGGGACTATGAACACCGGGGAGCTGTTTTTT.

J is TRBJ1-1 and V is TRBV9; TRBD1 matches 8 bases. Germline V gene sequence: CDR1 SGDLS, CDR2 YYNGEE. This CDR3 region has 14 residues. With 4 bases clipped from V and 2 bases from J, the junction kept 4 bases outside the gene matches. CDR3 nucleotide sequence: TGTGCCAGCAGCAAGGGACAGGCTAACACTGAAGCTTTCTTT. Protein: CASSKGQANTEAFF.

CDR3 nucleotide sequence: TGTGCCAGCAGCCAGGGACAGGCGACCTTCTACGAGCAGTACGTC. It codes for CASSQGQATFYEQYV. The chain employs TRBV6-1 and TRBJ2-7; 8 nucleotides match TRBD1. The CDR3 is 15 amino acids. With 6 bases clipped from V and 3 bases from J, the junction kept 10 bases outside the gene matches. Germline V gene lookup returns CDR1 MNHNS and CDR2 SASEGT.

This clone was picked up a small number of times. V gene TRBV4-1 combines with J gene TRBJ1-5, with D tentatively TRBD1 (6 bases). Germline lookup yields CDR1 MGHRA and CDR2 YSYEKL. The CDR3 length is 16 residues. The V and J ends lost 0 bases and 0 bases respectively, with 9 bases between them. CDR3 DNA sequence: TGCGCCAGCAGCCAAGAAGACAGGATTAGCAATCAGCCCCAGCATTTT. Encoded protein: CASSQEDRISNQPQHF.

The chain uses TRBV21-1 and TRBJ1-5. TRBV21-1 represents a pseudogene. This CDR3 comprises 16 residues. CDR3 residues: CASSKGEGPINQPQHF. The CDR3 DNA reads TGTGCCAGCAGCAAAGGAGAGGGACCTATAAATCAGCCCCAGCATTTT.

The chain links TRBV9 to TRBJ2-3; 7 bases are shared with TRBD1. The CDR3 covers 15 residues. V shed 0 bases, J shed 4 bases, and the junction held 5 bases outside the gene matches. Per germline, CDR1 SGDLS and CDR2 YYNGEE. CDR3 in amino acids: CASSVETGNADTQYF. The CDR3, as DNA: TGTGCCAGCAGCGTAGAGACAGGGAACGCAGATACGCAGTATTTT.